This T cell receptor beta chain was captured in a study of T cell responses to AZD1222 COVID-19 vaccine. Study-level background: It was second doses at about 4 or about 12 weeks that were pooled. Study results and caveats: Donors were chiefly white British, with a greater number of females, and clonal diversity was perhaps underestimated. Regions left unmutated in variants are reportedly the target of nearly half of spike-specific TCRs.

Sequencing was performed with immunoSEQ multiplex PCR; in TCRdb, only in-frame clones are kept and a portion is missing. Altogether 120,000 to 150,000 clones are present, approximately 88% being singletons, with the ten largest covering roughly 2%. This CDR3 spans 15 amino acids. V trimming: 5 bases; J trimming: 7 bases; junction bases outside the gene matches: 7. The germline CDR1 and CDR2 sequences are LNHDA and SQIVND (reference sequence). Of note for this clone: Its antigen is unidentified.

Sample: peripheral blood, taken on day 0 of AZD1222 vaccination. The TCR originated in an adult in good health. The J gene is TRBJ2-1, the V gene TRBV19; 11 nucleotides match TRBD2. The CDR3 protein is CASSGGLAGANEQFF. The CDR3 nucleotides are TGTGCCAGTAGTGGAGGACTAGCGGGCGCTAATGAGCAGTTCTTC.